The rows below give T cell receptor beta chains drawn from one sample of a study of T cell responses to AZD1222 COVID-19 vaccine. Measured with immunoSEQ multiplex PCR; TCRdb has only the in-frame clones, and not every one. The sample holds some 150,000 clones; more than 80% are singletons and the top ten take 3.5% to 4.5%. The sequencing used peripheral blood, collected on day 0 of AZD1222 vaccination. These receptors were collected from an adult in good health. The CDR3 runs from the conserved cysteine through the conserved F or W. Each record gives: J gene, clone size, D gene, V gene, CDR3 protein, CDR3 DNA. The D gene is left open where the match is weak. Clone size, where shown, is once, few, many, or a class for clones that have expanded.

J gene: TRBJ2-6; clone size: NA; D gene: NA; V gene: TRBV5-1; CDR3 protein: CASSLASGANVLTF; CDR3 DNA: TGCGCCAGCAGCTTGGCCTCTGGGGCCAACGTCCTGACTTTC
J gene: TRBJ1-1; clone size: NA; D gene: TRBD1; V gene: TRBV5-1; CDR3 protein: CASSLGQGLNTEAFF; CDR3 DNA: TGCGCCAGCAGCTTAGGACAGGGACTGAACACTGAAGCTTTCTTT
J gene: TRBJ2-7; clone size: NA; D gene: TRBD1; V gene: TRBV4-2; CDR3 protein: CASSQDTPGGFEQYF; CDR3 DNA: TGTGCCAGCAGCCAAGATACCCCAGGGGGTTTCGAGCAGTACTTC
J gene: TRBJ2-5; clone size: NA; D gene: TRBD2; V gene: TRBV14; CDR3 protein: CASSQDVGLAGDQETQYF; CDR3 DNA: TGTGCCAGCAGCCAAGATGTGGGACTAGCGGGAGACCAAGAGACCCAGTACTTC
J gene: TRBJ1-1; clone size: NA; D gene: NA; V gene: TRBV7-9; CDR3 protein: CASSLEGGGGTEAFF; CDR3 DNA: TGTGCCAGCAGCTTAGAGGGGGGCGGCGGCACTGAAGCTTTCTTT
J gene: TRBJ1-1; clone size: NA; D gene: TRBD1; V gene: TRBV18; CDR3 protein: CASSPQDRGPEAFF; CDR3 DNA: TGTGCCAGCTCACCTCAGGACAGGGGACCTGAAGCTTTCTTT
J gene: TRBJ1-1; clone size: NA; D gene: NA; V gene: TRBV19; CDR3 protein: CASRTRPDLTDLNTEAFF; CDR3 DNA: TGTGCCAGTAGGACAAGGCCCGATCTGACAGATTTGAACACTGAAGCTTTCTTT
J gene: TRBJ2-1; clone size: NA; D gene: NA; V gene: TRBV27; CDR3 protein: CASGGEQFF; CDR3 DNA: TGTGCCAGCGGGGGGGAGCAGTTCTTC
J gene: TRBJ1-1; clone size: NA; D gene: NA; V gene: TRBV10-2; CDR3 protein: CASSDRYTEAFF; CDR3 DNA: TGCGCCAGCAGTGACAGATACACTGAAGCTTTCTTT
J gene: TRBJ2-7; clone size: NA; D gene: NA; V gene: TRBV6-1; CDR3 protein: CASSENYIGTHYQQYF; CDR3 DNA: TGTGCCAGCAGTGAAAATTATATCGGGACGCATTACCAGCAGTACTTC
J gene: TRBJ2-1; clone size: NA; D gene: NA; V gene: TRBV12-5; CDR3 protein: CASGSLGPPYNEQFF; CDR3 DNA: TGTGCTAGTGGCTCCTTAGGGCCTCCCTACAATGAGCAGTTCTTC
J gene: TRBJ1-2; clone size: NA; D gene: NA; V gene: TRBV11-2; CDR3 protein: CASSLSPNYGYTF; CDR3 DNA: TGTGCCAGCAGCTTATCGCCTAACTATGGCTACACCTTC
J gene: TRBJ2-7; clone size: NA; D gene: TRBD2; V gene: TRBV27; CDR3 protein: CASSLIAGEAYEQYF; CDR3 DNA: TGTGCCAGCAGTTTAATAGCGGGCGAGGCCTACGAGCAGTACTTC
J gene: TRBJ2-1; clone size: NA; D gene: NA; V gene: TRBV19; CDR3 protein: CASSLQGGEQFF; CDR3 DNA: TGTGCCAGTAGTTTACAGGGAGGTGAGCAGTTCTTC
J gene: TRBJ1-6; clone size: NA; D gene: TRBD1; V gene: TRBV19; CDR3 protein: CASSMTGGASPLHF; CDR3 DNA: TGTGCCAGTAGTATGACAGGGGGCGCCTCACCCCTCCACTTT
J gene: TRBJ1-5; clone size: NA; D gene: NA; V gene: TRBV18; CDR3 protein: CASSPDSLNQPQHF; CDR3 DNA: TGTGCCAGCTCACCGGACAGCCTTAATCAGCCCCAGCATTTT
J gene: TRBJ2-7; clone size: NA; D gene: NA; V gene: TRBV29-1; CDR3 protein: CSVAGPSTYEQYF; CDR3 DNA: TGCAGCGTAGCCGGGCCCAGCACCTACGAGCAGTACTTC
J gene: TRBJ1-1; clone size: NA; D gene: TRBD1; V gene: TRBV13; CDR3 protein: CASSRTGNTEAFF; CDR3 DNA: TGTGCCAGCAGCCGGACAGGTAACACTGAAGCTTTCTTT
J gene: TRBJ1-1; clone size: NA; D gene: NA; V gene: TRBV6-5; CDR3 protein: CASSSQGNTEAFF; CDR3 DNA: TGTGCCAGCAGTTCACAGGGAAACACTGAAGCTTTCTTT
J gene: TRBJ1-5; clone size: NA; D gene: NA; V gene: TRBV6-5; CDR3 protein: CASSPMVLSQPQHF; CDR3 DNA: TGTGCCAGCAGTCCCATGGTCCTGTCGCAACCCCAGCATTTT
J gene: TRBJ2-1; clone size: NA; D gene: NA; V gene: TRBV11-2; CDR3 protein: CASSLDRGTEQFF; CDR3 DNA: TGTGCCAGCAGCTTAGATCGGGGGACGGAGCAGTTCTTC
J gene: TRBJ1-2; clone size: NA; D gene: NA; V gene: TRBV28; CDR3 protein: CASSSTDPYYGYTF; CDR3 DNA: TGTGCCAGCAGCTCCACGGACCCCTACTATGGCTACACCTTC
J gene: TRBJ1-1; clone size: NA; D gene: TRBD1; V gene: TRBV7-8; CDR3 protein: CASSLKGTGEDTEAFF; CDR3 DNA: TGTGCCAGCAGCTTAAAGGGGACAGGGGAGGACACTGAAGCTTTCTTT
J gene: TRBJ1-1; clone size: NA; D gene: NA; V gene: TRBV5-5; CDR3 protein: CASSLVMNTEAFF; CDR3 DNA: TGTGCCAGCAGCTTGGTGATGAACACTGAAGCTTTCTTT
J gene: TRBJ2-3; clone size: NA; D gene: NA; V gene: TRBV5-6; CDR3 protein: CASSSGSTDTQYF; CDR3 DNA: TGTGCCAGCAGCAGCGGTTCCACAGATACGCAGTATTTT
J gene: TRBJ1-3; clone size: NA; D gene: NA; V gene: TRBV9; CDR3 protein: CASSVYTGLSFGNTIYF; CDR3 DNA: TGTGCCAGCAGCGTATATACAGGGCTTTCATTCGGAAACACCATATATTTT
J gene: TRBJ1-2; clone size: NA; D gene: NA; V gene: TRBV19; CDR3 protein: CASSGQGLDYGYTF; CDR3 DNA: TGTGCCAGTAGCGGACAAGGACTAGACTATGGCTACACCTTC
J gene: TRBJ2-7; clone size: NA; D gene: NA; V gene: TRBV28; CDR3 protein: CASRMTEGWEYF; CDR3 DNA: TGTGCCAGCAGGATGACAGAAGGGTGGGAGTACTTC
J gene: TRBJ1-5; clone size: NA; D gene: NA; V gene: TRBV5-5; CDR3 protein: CASSWGRGQAPQHF; CDR3 DNA: TGTGCCAGCAGCTGGGGCCGGGGGCAGGCGCCCCAGCATTTT
J gene: TRBJ2-7; clone size: NA; D gene: NA; V gene: TRBV5-1; CDR3 protein: CASSVGHGSYEQYF; CDR3 DNA: TGCGCCAGCAGCGTAGGACATGGCTCCTACGAGCAGTACTTC
J gene: TRBJ1-3; clone size: many; D gene: TRBD1; V gene: TRBV5-4; CDR3 protein: CASSPPGGGNTIYF; CDR3 DNA: TGTGCCAGCAGCCCTCCAGGGGGTGGAAACACCATATATTTT
J gene: TRBJ1-2; clone size: few; D gene: TRBD1; V gene: TRBV5-4; CDR3 protein: CASSLGGTGDHYGYTF; CDR3 DNA: TGTGCCAGCAGCTTGGGAGGGACAGGGGACCACTATGGCTACACCTTC
J gene: TRBJ1-5; clone size: NA; D gene: NA; V gene: TRBV18; CDR3 protein: CASSRDDQPQHF; CDR3 DNA: TGTGCCAGCTCACGAGACGATCAGCCCCAGCATTTT
J gene: TRBJ2-5; clone size: NA; D gene: NA; V gene: TRBV6-5; CDR3 protein: CASSYSMLRQKETQYF; CDR3 DNA: TGTGCCAGCAGTTACTCGATGTTGCGGCAGAAAGAGACCCAGTACTTC
J gene: TRBJ2-1; clone size: NA; D gene: TRBD1; V gene: TRBV24-1; CDR3 protein: CATSDPRGRTGQFF; CDR3 DNA: TGTGCCACCAGTGATCCGAGGGGTCGGACAGGGCAGTTCTTC
J gene: TRBJ2-7; clone size: NA; D gene: NA; V gene: TRBV28; CDR3 protein: CASSPLGISSYEQYF; CDR3 DNA: TGTGCCAGCAGTCCCTTGGGGATATCGTCCTACGAGCAGTACTTC
J gene: TRBJ1-5; clone size: NA; D gene: NA; V gene: TRBV15; CDR3 protein: CATSGGLSEGRGNQPQHF; CDR3 DNA: TGTGCCACCAGCGGGGGGTTATCGGAAGGCCGCGGCAATCAGCCCCAGCATTTT
J gene: TRBJ1-1; clone size: NA; D gene: NA; V gene: TRBV10-3; CDR3 protein: CAISEFTGQAFF; CDR3 DNA: TGTGCCATCAGTGAGTTTACAGGACAAGCTTTCTTT
J gene: TRBJ1-2; clone size: NA; D gene: NA; V gene: TRBV3-1/TRBV3-2; CDR3 protein: CASSQVGALGGYTF; CDR3 DNA: TGTGCCAGCAGCCAAGTGGGGGCGCTAGGAGGCTACACCTTC
J gene: TRBJ1-1; clone size: NA; D gene: NA; V gene: TRBV6-5; CDR3 protein: CASSYARVRNTEAFF; CDR3 DNA: TGTGCCAGCAGTTACGCCCGTGTCCGAAACACTGAAGCTTTCTTT
J gene: TRBJ2-7; clone size: NA; D gene: NA; V gene: TRBV7-8; CDR3 protein: CASSLTGAHEQYF; CDR3 DNA: TGTGCCAGCAGCTTAACGGGAGCCCACGAGCAGTACTTC
J gene: TRBJ2-1; clone size: NA; D gene: TRBD1; V gene: TRBV6-5; CDR3 protein: CASSYSGQGRGNEQFF; CDR3 DNA: TGTGCCAGCAGTTACTCCGGACAGGGGAGGGGAAATGAGCAGTTCTTC
J gene: TRBJ2-2; clone size: once; D gene: NA; V gene: TRBV6-5; CDR3 protein: CASIFLGNTGELFF; CDR3 DNA: TGTGCCAGCATTTTCTTGGGGAACACCGGGGAGCTGTTTTTT
J gene: TRBJ2-7; clone size: NA; D gene: NA; V gene: TRBV27; CDR3 protein: CASSTSSYEQYF; CDR3 DNA: TGTGCCAGCAGTACGAGCTCCTACGAGCAGTACTTC
J gene: TRBJ2-3; clone size: NA; D gene: TRBD2; V gene: TRBV6-5; CDR3 protein: CASRPGTSIDTQYF; CDR3 DNA: TGTGCCAGCAGACCCGGGACTAGTATAGATACGCAGTATTTT
J gene: TRBJ2-7; clone size: NA; D gene: TRBD1; V gene: TRBV29-1; CDR3 protein: CSVFGQGAVQYF; CDR3 DNA: TGCAGCGTTTTCGGACAGGGGGCAGTGCAGTACTTC
J gene: TRBJ1-1; clone size: NA; D gene: NA; V gene: TRBV7-9; CDR3 protein: CASSSAGGTEAFF; CDR3 DNA: TGTGCCAGCAGCTCCGCCGGGGGTACTGAAGCTTTCTTT
J gene: TRBJ1-1; clone size: NA; D gene: NA; V gene: TRBV11-2; CDR3 protein: CASSLDLREAFF; CDR3 DNA: TGTGCCAGCAGCTTAGATCTCCGTGAAGCTTTCTTT
J gene: TRBJ2-2; clone size: once; D gene: TRBD1; V gene: TRBV28; CDR3 protein: CASRSRDRGYSGELFF; CDR3 DNA: TGTGCCAGCAGATCCCGGGACAGGGGGTATTCCGGGGAGCTGTTTTTT
J gene: TRBJ2-6; clone size: once; D gene: NA; V gene: TRBV11-2; CDR3 protein: CASSIGGANVLTF; CDR3 DNA: TGTGCCAGCAGCATAGGGGGGGCCAACGTCCTGACTTTC
J gene: TRBJ2-1; clone size: NA; D gene: NA; V gene: TRBV10-1; CDR3 protein: CASSEKAGSSYNEQFF; CDR3 DNA: TGCGCCAGCAGTGAGAAGGCGGGGAGCTCCTACAATGAGCAGTTCTTC
J gene: TRBJ1-2; clone size: NA; D gene: TRBD1; V gene: TRBV18; CDR3 protein: CASSLDRGGYTF; CDR3 DNA: TGTGCCAGCTCACTGGACAGGGGTGGCTACACCTTC
J gene: TRBJ1-2; clone size: NA; D gene: NA; V gene: TRBV6-5; CDR3 protein: CASSYDRYGYTF; CDR3 DNA: TGTGCCAGCAGTTACGACAGATATGGCTACACCTTC